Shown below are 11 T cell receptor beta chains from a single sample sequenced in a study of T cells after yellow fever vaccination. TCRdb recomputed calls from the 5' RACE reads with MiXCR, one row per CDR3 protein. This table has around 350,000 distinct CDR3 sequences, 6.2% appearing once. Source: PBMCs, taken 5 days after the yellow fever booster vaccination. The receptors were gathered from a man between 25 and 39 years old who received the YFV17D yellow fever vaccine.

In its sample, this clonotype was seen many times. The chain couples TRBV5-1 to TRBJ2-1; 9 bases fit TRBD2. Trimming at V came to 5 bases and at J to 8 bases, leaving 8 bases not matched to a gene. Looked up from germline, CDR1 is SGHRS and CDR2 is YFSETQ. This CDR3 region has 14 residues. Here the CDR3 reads CASRRAGGRDEQFF. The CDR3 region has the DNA TGCGCCAGCAGGCGAGCGGGAGGTAGGGATGAGCAGTTCTTC.

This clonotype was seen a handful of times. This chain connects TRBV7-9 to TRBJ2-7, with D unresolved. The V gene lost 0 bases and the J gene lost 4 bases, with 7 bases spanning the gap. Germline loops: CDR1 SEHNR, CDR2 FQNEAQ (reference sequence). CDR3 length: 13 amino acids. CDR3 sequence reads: CASSLALAYEQYF. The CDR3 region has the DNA TGTGCCAGCAGCTTAGCTTTAGCATACGAGCAGTACTTC.

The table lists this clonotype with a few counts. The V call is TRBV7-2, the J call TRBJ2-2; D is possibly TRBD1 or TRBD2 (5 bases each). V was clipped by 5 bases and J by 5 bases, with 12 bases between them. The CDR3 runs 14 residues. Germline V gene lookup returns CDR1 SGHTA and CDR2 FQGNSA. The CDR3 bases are TGTGCCAGCAGCCAGGAGTGGGGGACCGGGGAGCTGTTTTTT. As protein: CASSQEWGTGELFF.

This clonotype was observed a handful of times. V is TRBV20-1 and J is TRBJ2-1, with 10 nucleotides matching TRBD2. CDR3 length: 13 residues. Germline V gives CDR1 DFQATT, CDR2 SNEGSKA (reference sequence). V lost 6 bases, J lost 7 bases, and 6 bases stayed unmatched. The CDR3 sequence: CSANLAGENEQFF. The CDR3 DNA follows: TGCAGTGCAAATCTAGCGGGAGAAAATGAGCAGTTCTTC.

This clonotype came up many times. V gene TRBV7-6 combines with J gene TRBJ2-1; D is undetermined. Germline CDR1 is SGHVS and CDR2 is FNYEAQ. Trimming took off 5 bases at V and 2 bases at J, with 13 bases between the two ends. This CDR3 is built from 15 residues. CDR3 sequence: CASSVTPPPYNEQFF. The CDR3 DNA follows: TGTGCCAGCAGCGTAACGCCGCCGCCCTACAATGAGCAGTTCTTC.

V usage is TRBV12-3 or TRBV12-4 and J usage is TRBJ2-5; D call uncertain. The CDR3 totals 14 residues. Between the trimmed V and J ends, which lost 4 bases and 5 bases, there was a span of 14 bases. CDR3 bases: TGTGCCAGCAGTTCGATAGCAAGAATGGAGACCCAGTACTTC. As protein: CASSSIARMETQYF.

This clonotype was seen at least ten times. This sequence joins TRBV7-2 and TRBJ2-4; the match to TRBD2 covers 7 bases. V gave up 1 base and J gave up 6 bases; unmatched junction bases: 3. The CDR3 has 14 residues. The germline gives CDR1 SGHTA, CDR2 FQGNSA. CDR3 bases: TGTGCCAGCAGCTTAGGACTAGCTGGAAACATTCAGTACTTC. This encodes CASSLGLAGNIQYF. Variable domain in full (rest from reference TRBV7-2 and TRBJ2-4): GAGVSQSPSNKVTEKGKDVELRCDPISGHTALYWYRQSLGQGLEFLIYFQGNSAPDKSGLPSDRFSAERTGGSVSTLTIQRTQQEDSAVYLCASSLGLAGNIQYFGAGTRLSVL.

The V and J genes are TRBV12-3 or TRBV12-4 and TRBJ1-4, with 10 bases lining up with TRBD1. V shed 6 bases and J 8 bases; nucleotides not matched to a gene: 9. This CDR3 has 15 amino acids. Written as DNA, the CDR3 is TGTGCCAGCAGCCCGACGGACAGGGGGTACGAAAAACTGTTTTTT. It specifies CASSPTDRGYEKLFF.

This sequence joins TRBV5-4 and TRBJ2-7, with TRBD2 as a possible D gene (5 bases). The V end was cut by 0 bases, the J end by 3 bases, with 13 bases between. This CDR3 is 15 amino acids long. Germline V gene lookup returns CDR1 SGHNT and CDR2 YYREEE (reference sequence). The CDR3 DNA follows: TGTGCCAGCAGCTTGGTGGAGGCGAGGAACTACGAGCAGTACTTC. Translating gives CASSLVEARNYEQYF.

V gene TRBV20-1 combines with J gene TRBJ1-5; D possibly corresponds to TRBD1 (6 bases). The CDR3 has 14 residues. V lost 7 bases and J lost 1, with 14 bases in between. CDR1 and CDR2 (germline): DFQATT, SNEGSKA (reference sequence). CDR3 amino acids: CSGVEGGSNQPQHF. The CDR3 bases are TGCAGTGGGGTGGAAGGGGGGAGCAATCAGCCCCAGCATTTT.

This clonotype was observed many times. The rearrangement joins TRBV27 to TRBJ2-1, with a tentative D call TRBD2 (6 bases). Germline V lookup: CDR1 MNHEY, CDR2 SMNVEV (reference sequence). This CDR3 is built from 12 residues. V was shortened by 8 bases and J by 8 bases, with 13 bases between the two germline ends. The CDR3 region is CASGGSSDEQFF. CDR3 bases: TGTGCCAGCGGGGGGAGTAGCGATGAGCAGTTCTTC.